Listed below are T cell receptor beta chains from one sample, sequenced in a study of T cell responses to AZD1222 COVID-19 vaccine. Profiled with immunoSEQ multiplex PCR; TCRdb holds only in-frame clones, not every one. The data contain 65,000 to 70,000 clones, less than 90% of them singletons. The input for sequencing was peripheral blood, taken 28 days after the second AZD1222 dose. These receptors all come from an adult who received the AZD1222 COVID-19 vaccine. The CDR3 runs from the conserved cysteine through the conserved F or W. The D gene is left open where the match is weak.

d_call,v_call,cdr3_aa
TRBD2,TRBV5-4,CASSLVKAGGEQFF
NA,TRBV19,CASRTTSTNEKLFF
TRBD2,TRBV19,CASSIEGLAANEQFF
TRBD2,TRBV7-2,CASSSLAEAYNEQFF
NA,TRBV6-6,CASSPSGGGYEQYF
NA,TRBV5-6,CASSLVIGGGYTF
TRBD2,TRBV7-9,CASSLMGGGPDTQYF
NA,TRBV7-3,CASSLTSLETQYF
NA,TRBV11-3,CASSLGVLALNEQFF
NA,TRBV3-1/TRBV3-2,CASSFNSNQPQHF
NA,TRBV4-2,CASSQDSGAYGYTF
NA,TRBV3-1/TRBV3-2,CASSQGRGPGNTIYF
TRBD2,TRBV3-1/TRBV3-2,CASSQGGTSGRPFQETQYF
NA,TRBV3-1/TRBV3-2,CASSHLSNTGELFF
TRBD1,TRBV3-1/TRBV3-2,CASSQVDRGEAFF
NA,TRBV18,CASSSRTGPLRGETQYF
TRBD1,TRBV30,CAGDRGAEAFF
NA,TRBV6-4,CAREETFGDPPNNYGYTF
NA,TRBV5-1,CASSWGPPGGNQPQHF
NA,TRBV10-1,CASSEVYSNTEAFF
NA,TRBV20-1,CSAQTGPKAFF
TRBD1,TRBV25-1,CASSSYATGTRVGEQYF
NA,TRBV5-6,CASSLAHEQYF
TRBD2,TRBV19,CASSASGRAGELFF
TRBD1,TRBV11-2,CASSFSGGSINEQFF
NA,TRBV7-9,CASSRSPVVSKVPYNEQFF
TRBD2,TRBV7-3,CASSSRGDNNEQFF
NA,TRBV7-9,CASSLEVVGETQYF
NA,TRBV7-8,CASTRIRGTEAFF
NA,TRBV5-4,CASSWLGGNYGYTF
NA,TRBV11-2,CASSLAPDTNYGYTF
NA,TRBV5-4,CASSWGGGEQYF
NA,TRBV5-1,CASSLSAKNTGELFF
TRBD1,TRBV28,CASTTGGSGEKLFF
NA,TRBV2,CASSDRGNTIYF
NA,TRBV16,CASSQLPRRGARVQPQHF
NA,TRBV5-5,CASSLNPWTEAFF
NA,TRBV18,CASSANDSPLHF
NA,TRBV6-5,CASSYSYERTDTQYF
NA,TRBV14,CASSPSRGFNEQFF
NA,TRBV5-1,CASSSGPMKETQYF
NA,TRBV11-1,CASSRVGGSPYEQYF
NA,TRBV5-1,CASSAQSSYNEQFF
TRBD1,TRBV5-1,CASSSGQGGTEAFF
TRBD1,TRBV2,CASGDRKNGYTF
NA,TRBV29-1,CSVLRTESGYGYTF
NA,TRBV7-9,CASSVLGAVGEAFF
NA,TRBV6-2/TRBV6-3,CASSSFAQRYYGYTF
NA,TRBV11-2,CASSLWAGEMEKLFF
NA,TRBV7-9,CAGRRGFTDTQYF
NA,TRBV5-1,CASSFDSSPLHF
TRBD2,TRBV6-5,CASSYPLAGGEETQYF
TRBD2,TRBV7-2,CASTLAGRTDTQYF
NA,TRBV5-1,CASSLTARGSEAFF